This T cell receptor beta chain was found in a study of blood T cell repertoires in COVID-19. Study context: From the United States, Italy and Spain came samples of acute and convalescent COVID-19. The analysed material was cDNA or gDNA that came from T cells, B-cell-depleted T cells, or PBMCs.

Authors' analysis steps: Amplification from reference gene primers served as the basis for estimated nucleated cell counts. Assay: immunoSEQ multiplex PCR; the TCRdb copy retains only in-frame clones and omits some. That table furnishes V, J and clone size, whereas the DNA furnished D and trimming. The sample includes fewer than 300,000 clones, approximately 81% of them seen just once. The sequence was obtained from a young woman with acute or convalescent COVID-19. Material for sequencing was peripheral blood.

The CDR3 nucleotides are TGTGCCAGCAACCAGGGGGCCACGGTCTATGGCTACACCTTC. Its protein is CASNQGATVYGYTF. The chain joins TRBV3-1 (or the pseudogene TRBV3-2) to TRBJ1-2, with 8 bases fitting TRBD1. CDR1 and CDR2 from the germline V gene are LGHDT and YNNKEL (reference sequence). The CDR3 has 14 amino acids. V trimming: 7 bases; J trimming: 4 bases; junction bases outside the gene matches: 8.